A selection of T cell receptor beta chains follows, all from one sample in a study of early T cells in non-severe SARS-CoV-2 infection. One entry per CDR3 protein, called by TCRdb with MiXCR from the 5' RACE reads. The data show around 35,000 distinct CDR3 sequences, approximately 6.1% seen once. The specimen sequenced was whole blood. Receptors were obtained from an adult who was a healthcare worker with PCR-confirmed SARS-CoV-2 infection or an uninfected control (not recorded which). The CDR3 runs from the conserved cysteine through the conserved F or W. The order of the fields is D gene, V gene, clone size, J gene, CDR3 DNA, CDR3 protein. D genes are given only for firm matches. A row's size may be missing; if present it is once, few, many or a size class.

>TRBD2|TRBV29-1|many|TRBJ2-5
TGCAGCGTTGTAGCGGGAAAGCAAGAGTCCCAGTACTTC
CSVVAGKQESQYF
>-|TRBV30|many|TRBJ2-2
TGTGCCTGGAGTGTACTGAACACCGGGGAGCTGTTTTTT
CAWSVLNTGELFF
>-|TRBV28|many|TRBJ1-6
TGTGCCAGCAGCCGCGGGGGAAATTCACCCCTCCACTTT
CASSRGGNSPLHF
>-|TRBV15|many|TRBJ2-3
TGTGCCACCAGCAGAGCCCGATTTACAGATACGCAGTATTTT
CATSRARFTDTQYF
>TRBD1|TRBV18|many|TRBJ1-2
TGTGCCAGCTCACCGGGACAGGGGGCTTCGGGCTACACCTTC
CASSPGQGASGYTF
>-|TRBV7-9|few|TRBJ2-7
TGTGCCAGCAGTGGCGCCCACGCCGGGGGGCCGCGGGAGCAGTACTTC
CASSGAHAGGPREQYF
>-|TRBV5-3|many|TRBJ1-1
TGTGCCAGAAGGGAGGTTCAGATCCGTGGGACTGAAGCTTTCTTT
CARREVQIRGTEAFF
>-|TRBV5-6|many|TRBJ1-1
TGTGCCAGCAGCCGGGGGCATTTTGAAGCTTTCTTT
CASSRGHFEAFF
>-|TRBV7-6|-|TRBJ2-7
TGTGCCAGCAGTACCGGGACATCGACCTACGAGCAGTACTTC
CASSTGTSTYEQYF
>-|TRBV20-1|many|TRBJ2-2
TGCAGTGCTAGTGACCTAATACTAGAGAGGTCGACCGGGGAGCTGTTTTTT
CSASDLILERSTGELFF
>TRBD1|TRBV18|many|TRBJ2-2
TGTGCCAGCTCAAGCAGGACAGGGAACACCGGGGAGCTGTTTTTT
CASSSRTGNTGELFF
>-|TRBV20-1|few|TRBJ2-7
TGCAGTGCCGAATTCGGACCCTACGAGCAGTACTTC
CSAEFGPYEQYF
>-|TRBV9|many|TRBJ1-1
TGTGCCAGCAGCGTAGAAGCGGGACGAGAAGCTTTCTTT
CASSVEAGREAFF
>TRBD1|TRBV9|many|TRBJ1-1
TGTGCCAGCAGCGTAGTGTGGATTTGTGGGACAGGGGAGGACACTGAAGCTTTCTTT
CASSVVWICGTGEDTEAFF
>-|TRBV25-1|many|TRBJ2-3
TGTGCCAGCAGTGAGGGTAGTACAGATACGCAGTATTTT
CASSEGSTDTQYF
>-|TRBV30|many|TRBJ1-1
TGTGCCTGGAGTTGGAGTAACACTGAAGCTTTCTTT
CAWSWSNTEAFF
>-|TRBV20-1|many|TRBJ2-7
TGCAGTGCGATCGCCCTCCGAGGCAGGGGCTACGAGCAGTACTTC
CSAIALRGRGYEQYF
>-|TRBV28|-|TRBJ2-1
TGTGCCAGCAGGTCAGGCTTAGAGCAGTTCTTC
CASRSGLEQFF
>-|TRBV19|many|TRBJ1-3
TGTGCCAGTTGGGGCCGAGGCTCTGGAAACACCATATATTTT
CASWGRGSGNTIYF
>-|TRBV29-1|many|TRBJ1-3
TGCAGCGCCCGTGGAAACACCATATATTTT
CSARGNTIYF
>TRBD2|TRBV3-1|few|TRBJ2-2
TGTGCCAGCAGCCAATTTCCTAGCGGGAGATTGAACACCGGGGAGCTGTTTTTT
CASSQFPSGRLNTGELFF
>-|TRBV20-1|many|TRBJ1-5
TGCAGTTCTCCAGTGGGGGGCGTTGGCAATCAGCCCCAGCATTTT
CSSPVGGVGNQPQHF
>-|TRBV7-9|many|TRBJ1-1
TGTGCCAGCAGTTCCCAGAACACTGAAGCTTTCTTT
CASSSQNTEAFF
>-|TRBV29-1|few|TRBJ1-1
TGCAGCGTTGGATCCAGTGGGAACACTGAAGCTTTCTTT
CSVGSSGNTEAFF
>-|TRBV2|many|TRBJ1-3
TGTGCCAGCAGCTCCCGTACAGGGTCTGGAAACACCATATATTTT
CASSSRTGSGNTIYF
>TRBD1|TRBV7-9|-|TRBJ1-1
TGTGCCAGCAGCTCGGGACAGGGCGAACGCACTGAAGCTTTCTTT
CASSSGQGERTEAFF
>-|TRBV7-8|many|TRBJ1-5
TGTGCCAGCAGCTTCGGTAGCAATCAGCCCCAGCATTTT
CASSFGSNQPQHF
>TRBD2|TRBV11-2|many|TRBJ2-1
TGTGCCAGCCGTGGTTACGGGAGGGCCTACAATGAGCAGTTCTTC
CASRGYGRAYNEQFF
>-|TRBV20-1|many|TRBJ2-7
TGCAGTCCGGGAGCGATCTACGAGCAGTACTTC
CSPGAIYEQYF
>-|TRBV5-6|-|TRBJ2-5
TGTGCCAGCAGCTTGGTACCCAGGCCCCAAGAGACCCAGTACTTC
CASSLVPRPQETQYF
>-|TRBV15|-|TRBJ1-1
TGTGCCACCAGCAAACAAATTACGAACACTGAAGCTTTCTTT
CATSKQITNTEAFF
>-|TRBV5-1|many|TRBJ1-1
TGCGCCAGCAGAGAGGGTGTGTTGGTTTTCTTT
CASREGVLVFF
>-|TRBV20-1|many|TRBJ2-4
TGCAGTGCTCTACCCCCCTCCCTGGGGGCCAAAAACATTCAGTACTTC
CSALPPSLGAKNIQYF